This TCR beta chain was sequenced for a study of human CD4 T cells and Enterobacteriaceae (dated by TCRdb to the early 2020s). General study outcomes and caveats: Ex vivo, broadly cross-reactive clonotypes were observed to appear more expanded than specific clonotypes, with about 55% of the 19 and about 60% of the roughly 35 being found within the top 5%. The reactivity of ex vivo clonotypes was inferred solely by matching the nucleotide sequences of those clonotypes to CFSE-low cultures from the same donors.

Per the germline V gene (reference sequence), MNHEY is the CDR1 and SMNVEV is the CDR2. V is clipped by 4 bases and J by 4 bases, and the sequence between their germline boundaries is 17 bases long. Measured from the cysteine to the phenylalanine, the CDR3 is 15 residues long. Only the CDR3 portion is preserved as DNA: 45 bases, with reading frame beginning at the first base. Remarks on this clone: This receptor's antigen is unknown. No base-level quality is on record; no much larger clone is a single base apart.

Deep-level sequencing was performed on ex vivo total memory CD4+ samples, with a detection sensitivity of one cell in 200,000. The QIAamp DNA Micro Kit was used to extract genomic DNA from cell pellets, and spectrophotometry was used to check the DNA quantity and purity. The immunoSEQ multiplex PCR assay was used to amplify the TCR Vbeta CDR3 regions. Amplicons were sequenced on the Illumina HiSeq platform. The retrieved sequences were 87 nucleotides long and included the CDR3 region. The authors' pipeline ran thus. A clonotype was defined as a unique productive TCR Vbeta nucleotide sequence, quantified by productive template frequency from ImmunoSEQ Analyzer V3.0. Expanded clonotypes were defined by a threshold at the top 5th percentile of each frequency-ranked repertoire. Repertoire overlap was calculated as Chao-Jaccard using the R package fossil and displayed by nonmetric multidimensional scaling using the R package MASS. TCRdb mirrors the immuneACCESS table, restricted to in-frame sequences. Some clones are absent from its copies; in checked studies, under half trace to an unresolved V gene, and the reason for the others is unknown. D and trimming come from the DNA, and the V and J calls and clone size come from that table. In this sample the table shows fewer than 35,000 clones, 80% to 90% of which occur a single time. The ten top clones hold around 0.91% of the sample.

On a FACSAria III, memory CD4+ T cells were FACS-sorted to over 95% purity, defined as all CD4+ cells except CD45RA+CCR7+CD95- naive cells. Blood from healthy donors came from blood donation centers in Switzerland. Total CD4+ T cells and monocytes were enriched by positive selection with CD4 and CD14 magnetic microbeads. CD8+, CD14+, CD16+, CD56+, CD19+ and CD25-bright cells were excluded prior to sorting. To assess in vivo expansion of bacteria-reactive clonotypes, total memory CD4+ T cells from a couple of blood donors were sequenced directly ex vivo. Ficoll-Paque Plus was used to isolate peripheral blood mononuclear cells from donor blood.

The chain couples TRBV27 to TRBJ2-7; matching of 6 bases hints at TRBD1 as the D gene. The sequenced sample consisted of memory CD4+ T cells from blood. Read against the paper, the sample's cell subset or site label means: total memory CD4 T cells sorted directly ex vivo, unstimulated. The TCR comes from a human donor in good health. CDR3 region: CASSSIRDTSYEQYF. Read as DNA, the sequence is TGTGCCAGCAGTTCTATCCGGGACACTTCTTACGAGCAGTACTTC.